The 9 T cell receptor beta chains below all came from one sample that was sequenced in a study of regulatory T cells in long-lasting Graves disease. The authors built TCR beta libraries using iRepertoire HTBI primers and Arm-PCR of CDR3 regions. TCRdb called the multiplex PCR reads again in MiXCR, with one record for every CDR3 protein. The top ten hold about 10% of the sample, which has about 540,000 distinct CDR3 sequences, roughly 14% seen once. Time point indicated: newly diagnosed GD, antithyroid drugs for less than 3 months. With RNA extracted from PBMCs as input, the TCR library was made. Another study also made use of these data, one on T cells in Graves' hyperthyroidism and ophthalmopathy.

The sequencing used peripheral blood mononuclear cells (PBMCs), collected at new diagnosis, from a patient treated with antithyroid drugs. The receptors derive from a man under 40 with Graves disease.

A single count supports this clonotype. This likely stems from a read error, as it lies one base from a far larger clone. This chain joins TRBV2 and TRBJ2-7, with TRBD2 matching 9 bases. Trimming at V came to 6 bases and at J to 2 bases, leaving 17 bases not matched to a gene. The CDR3 length is 18 residues. Per the germline V gene, CDR1 is SNHLY and CDR2 is FYNNEI. CDR3 coding DNA: TGTGCCAGCAGCCGGGACCCCCTTTCGGGACTAGCCCCCTACGAGCAGTACTTC. It specifies CASSRDPLSGLAPYEQYF.

There are many counts of this clonotype. The chain carries TRBV12-3 or TRBV12-4 and TRBJ2-1; 10 bases fit TRBD1. This CDR3 has 16 residues. Unmatched junction bases numbered 11, after V lost 7 bases and J lost 5 bases. The CDR3 here is CASTPETGGAHNEQFF. DNA for the CDR3: TGTGCCAGCACTCCCGAGACAGGGGGCGCCCACAATGAGCAGTTCTTC.

The rearrangement links TRBV2 to TRBJ1-1; TRBD1 might be the D (5 bases). The germline V gene encodes CDR1 SNHLY and CDR2 FYNNEI. The CDR3 contains 13 residues. The V and J ends lost 9 bases and 3 bases respectively, with 14 bases between them. The DNA for the CDR3 is TGTGCCAGTGAGGAAGGGGAGGACACTGAAGCTTTCTTT. It yields the protein CASEEGEDTEAFF.

This clonotype was seen many times. V usage is TRBV12-3 or TRBV12-4 and J usage is TRBJ1-1, with 8 bases fitting TRBD1. V was clipped by 6 bases and J by 0 bases; unmatched bases: 6. This CDR3 has 15 residues. In DNA form, the CDR3 reads TGTGCCAGCAGCACAGGACAGGGTTTGAACACTGAAGCTTTCTTT. This codes for CASSTGQGLNTEAFF.

This chain links TRBV2 with TRBJ2-2; perhaps TRBD2 as D (5 bases). CDR1 and CDR2 (germline): SNHLY, FYNNEI. V was shortened by 10 bases and J by 0 bases, with 15 bases between the two germline ends. CDR3 length equals 15 residues. The CDR3 bases are TGTGCCACCGGCAAGGACTTGACGAACACCGGGGAGCTGTTTTTT. Translating it yields CATGKDLTNTGELFF.

This chain joins TRBV7-9 and TRBJ2-3; 7 nucleotides agree with TRBD2. Germline CDR1 is SEHNR and CDR2 is FQNEAQ (reference sequence). This CDR3 comprises 14 residues. The V segment lost 5 bases and the J segment 5 bases; nucleotides outside the gene matches: 7. The CDR3 loop reads CASSPGTTKDTQYF. The CDR3 DNA follows: TGTGCCAGCAGCCCGGGGACTACCAAAGATACGCAGTATTTT.

This clonotype was seen at least ten times. The chain links TRBV15 to TRBJ2-7; no clear D gene. The germline V gene encodes CDR1 LNHNV and CDR2 YYDKDF (reference sequence). Between the trimmed V and J ends, which lost 1 base and 11 bases, there was a span of 18 bases. The CDR3 has 14 amino acids. Written as DNA, the CDR3 is TGTGCCACCAGCAGAGGCATTAACCCCACTCGCGAGTACTTC. It specifies CATSRGINPTREYF. Full variable domain (rest looked up from reference TRBV15 and TRBJ2-7): DAMVIQNPRYQVTQFGKPVTLSCSQTLNHNVMYWYQQKSSQAPKLLFHYYDKDFNNEADTPDNFQSRRPNTSFCFLDIRSPGLGDTAMYLCATSRGINPTREYFGPGTRLTVT.

Remarks on this clonotype: One end of the junction is discordant with germline, which a read error may explain. This chain links TRBV7-8 with TRBJ2-7; D is undetermined. This CDR3 comprises 11 residues. Germline V gene sequence: CDR1 SGHVS, CDR2 FQNEAQ. The CDR3 loop is CANSLFHEQYF. Written as DNA, the CDR3 is TGTGCCAACAGCTTATTCCACGAGCAGTACTTC.

This sequence joins TRBV10-3 and TRBJ2-5; a weak D match, TRBD2 (5 bases). Germline V gives CDR1 ENHRY, CDR2 SYGVKD. This CDR3 region has 11 residues. The V and J ends lost 5 bases and 9 bases respectively, with 10 bases between them. The CDR3 coding sequence is TGTGCCATCAGTAACGGGGAGCCCCAGTACTTC. It yields the protein CAISNGEPQYF.